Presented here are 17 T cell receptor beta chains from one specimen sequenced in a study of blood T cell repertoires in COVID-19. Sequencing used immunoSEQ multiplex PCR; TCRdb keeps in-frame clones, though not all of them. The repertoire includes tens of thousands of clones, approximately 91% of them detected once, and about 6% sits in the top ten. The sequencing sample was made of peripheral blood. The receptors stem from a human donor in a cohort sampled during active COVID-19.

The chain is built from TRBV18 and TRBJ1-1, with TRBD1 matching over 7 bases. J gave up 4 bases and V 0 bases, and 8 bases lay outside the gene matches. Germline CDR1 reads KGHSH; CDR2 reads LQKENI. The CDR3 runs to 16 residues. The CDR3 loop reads CASSPPSEGARTEAFF. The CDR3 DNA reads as TGTGCCAGCTCACCACCGTCTGAGGGGGCGCGCACTGAAGCTTTCTTT. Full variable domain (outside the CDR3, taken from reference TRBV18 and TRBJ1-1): NAGVMQNPRHLVRRRGQEARLRCSPMKGHSHVYWYRQLPEEGLKFMVYLQKENIIDESGMPKERFSAEFPKEGPSILRIQQVVRGDSAAYFCASSPPSEGARTEAFFGQGTRLTVV.

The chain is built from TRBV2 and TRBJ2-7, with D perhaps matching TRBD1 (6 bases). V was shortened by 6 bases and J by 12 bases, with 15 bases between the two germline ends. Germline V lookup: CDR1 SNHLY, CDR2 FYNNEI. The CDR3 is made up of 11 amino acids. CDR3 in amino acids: CASSEGHPGYF. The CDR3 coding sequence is TGTGCCAGCAGCGAGGGACACCCGGGGTACTTC.

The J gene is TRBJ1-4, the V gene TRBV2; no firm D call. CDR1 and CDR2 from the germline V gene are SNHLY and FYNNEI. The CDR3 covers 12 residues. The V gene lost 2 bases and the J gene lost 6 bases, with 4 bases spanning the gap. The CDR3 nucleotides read TGTGCCAGCAGTGAAAGAGATGAAAAACTGTTTTTT. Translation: CASSERDEKLFF. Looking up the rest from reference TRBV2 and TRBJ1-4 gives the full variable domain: EPEVTQTPSHQVTQMGQEVILRCVPISNHLYFYWYRQILGQKVEFLVSFYNNEISEKSEIFDDQFSVERPDGSNFTLKIRSTKLEDSAMYFCASSERDEKLFFGSGTQLSVL.

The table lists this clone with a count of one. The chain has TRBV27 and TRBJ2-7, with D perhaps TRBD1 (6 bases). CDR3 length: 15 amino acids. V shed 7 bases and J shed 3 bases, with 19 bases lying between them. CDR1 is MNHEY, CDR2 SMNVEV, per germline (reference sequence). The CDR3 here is CASKLGQGIIYEQYF. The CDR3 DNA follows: TGTGCCAGCAAACTGGGCCAGGGGATAATCTACGAGCAGTACTTC.

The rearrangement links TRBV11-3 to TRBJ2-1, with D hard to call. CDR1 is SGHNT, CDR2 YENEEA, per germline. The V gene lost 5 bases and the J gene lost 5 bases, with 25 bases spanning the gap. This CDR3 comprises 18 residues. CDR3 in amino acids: CASSLTSTKTQWDNEQFF. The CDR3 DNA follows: TGTGCCAGCAGCCTCACTTCTACAAAGACACAGTGGGACAATGAGCAGTTCTTC.

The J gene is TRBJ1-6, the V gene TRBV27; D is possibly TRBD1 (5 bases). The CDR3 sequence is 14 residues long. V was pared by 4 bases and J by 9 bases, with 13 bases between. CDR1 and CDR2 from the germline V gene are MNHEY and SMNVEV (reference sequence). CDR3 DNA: TGTGCCAGCAGTTCCGGAGGGGTGAGTTCACCCCTCCACTTT. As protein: CASSSGGVSSPLHF.

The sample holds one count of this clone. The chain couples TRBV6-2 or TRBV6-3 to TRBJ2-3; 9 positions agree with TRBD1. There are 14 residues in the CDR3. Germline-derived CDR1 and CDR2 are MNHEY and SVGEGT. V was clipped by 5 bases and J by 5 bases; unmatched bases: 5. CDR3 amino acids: CASSRTGEVDTQYF. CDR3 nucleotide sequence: TGTGCCAGCAGTCGGACAGGGGAGGTAGATACGCAGTATTTT.

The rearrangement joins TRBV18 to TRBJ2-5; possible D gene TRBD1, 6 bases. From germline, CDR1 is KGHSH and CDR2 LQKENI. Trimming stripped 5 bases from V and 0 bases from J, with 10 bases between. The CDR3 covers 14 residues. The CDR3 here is CASSKGQYQETQYF. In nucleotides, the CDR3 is TGTGCCAGCTCAAAAGGACAGTACCAAGAGACCCAGTACTTC.

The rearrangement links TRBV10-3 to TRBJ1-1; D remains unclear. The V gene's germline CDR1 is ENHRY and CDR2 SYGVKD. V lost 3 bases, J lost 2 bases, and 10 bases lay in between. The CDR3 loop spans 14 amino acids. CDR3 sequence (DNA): TGTGCCATCAGTGACGAGAATAAAAACACTGAAGCTTTCTTT. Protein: CAISDENKNTEAFF.

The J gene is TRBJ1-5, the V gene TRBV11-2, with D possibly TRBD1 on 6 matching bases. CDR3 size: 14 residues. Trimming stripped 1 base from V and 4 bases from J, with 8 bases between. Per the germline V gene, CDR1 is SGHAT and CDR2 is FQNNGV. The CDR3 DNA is TGTGCCAGCAGCTTAGGAGGGGGAAATCAGCCCCAGCATTTT. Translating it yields CASSLGGGNQPQHF.

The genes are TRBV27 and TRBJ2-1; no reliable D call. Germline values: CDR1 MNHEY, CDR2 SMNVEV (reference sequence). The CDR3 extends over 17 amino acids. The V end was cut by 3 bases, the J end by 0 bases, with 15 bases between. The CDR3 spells CASSFSSGWSSYNEQFF. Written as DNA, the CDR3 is TGTGCCAGCAGTTTCAGCTCCGGGTGGAGCTCCTACAATGAGCAGTTCTTC.

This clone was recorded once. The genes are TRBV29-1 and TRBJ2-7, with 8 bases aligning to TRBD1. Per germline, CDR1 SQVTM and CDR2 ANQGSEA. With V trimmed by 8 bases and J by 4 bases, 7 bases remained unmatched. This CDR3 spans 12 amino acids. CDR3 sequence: CSCGQGIYEQYF. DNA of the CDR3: TGCAGCTGTGGACAGGGAATTTACGAGCAGTACTTC.

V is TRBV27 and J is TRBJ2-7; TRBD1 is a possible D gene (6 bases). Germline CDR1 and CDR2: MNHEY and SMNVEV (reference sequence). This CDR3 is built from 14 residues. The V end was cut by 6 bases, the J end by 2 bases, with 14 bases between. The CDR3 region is CASRKTGTTYEQYF. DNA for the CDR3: TGTGCCAGCAGAAAAACCGGGACAACCTACGAGCAGTACTTC.

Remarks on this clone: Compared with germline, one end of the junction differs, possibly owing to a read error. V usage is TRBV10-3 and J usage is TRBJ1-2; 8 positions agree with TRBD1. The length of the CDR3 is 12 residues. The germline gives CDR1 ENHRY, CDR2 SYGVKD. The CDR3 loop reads CAISEPTGAVYF. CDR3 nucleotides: TGTGCCATCAGTGAGCCGACAGGGGCCGTTTACTTC.

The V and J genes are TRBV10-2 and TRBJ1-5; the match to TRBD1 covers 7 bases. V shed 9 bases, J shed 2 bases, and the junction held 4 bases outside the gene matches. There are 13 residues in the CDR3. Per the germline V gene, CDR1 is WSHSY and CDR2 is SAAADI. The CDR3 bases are TGCGCCAGTAATACAGGGGGCAATCAGCCCCAGCATTTT. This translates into CASNTGGNQPQHF.

Here the CDR3 DNA reads TGTGCCAGCACTCCGGGACTAGCGGGTACATGGGGCAATGAGCAGTTCTTC. Its protein product is CASTPGLAGTWGNEQFF. The V call is TRBV27, the J call TRBJ2-1; 12 nucleotides align to TRBD2. With 7 bases clipped from V and 6 bases from J, the junction kept 13 bases outside the gene matches. The CDR3 has 17 residues. Germline CDR1 MNHEY, CDR2 SMNVEV (reference sequence).

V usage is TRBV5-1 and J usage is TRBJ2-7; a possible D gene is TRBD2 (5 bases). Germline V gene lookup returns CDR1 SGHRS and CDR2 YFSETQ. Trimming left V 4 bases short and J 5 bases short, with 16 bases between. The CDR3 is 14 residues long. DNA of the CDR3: TGCGCCAGCAGCCATCCCGGGGTTTGGGACGAGCAGTACTTC. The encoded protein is CASSHPGVWDEQYF.